This T cell receptor (beta chain) was identified in a study of Ad26.COV2.S vaccination and SARS-CoV-2 variants. The method was immunoSEQ multiplex PCR; TCRdb's version includes in-frame clones alone and lacks a portion of them. The table lists hundreds of thousands of clones, approximately 90% of them singletons, with roughly 3.9% in the top ten. The CDR3 loop spans 16 amino acids. Germline V lookup: CDR1 MNHEY, CDR2 SMNVEV (reference sequence). Trimming cost V 3 bases and J 0 bases, with 11 bases left between them. Study-level results: Using TCR breadth and depth analyses may have led to underestimated total T cell responses. Vaccine recipients and placebo recipients showed similar non-spike TCR breadth. The breadth of spike-specific CD8+ and CD4+ T cell responses after vaccination was reportedly substantial.

This clone occurred once. The antigen is not known. The source is a human donor who had recovered from COVID-19. The V call is TRBV27, the J call TRBJ2-2; unclear D gene. Sequenced here: peripheral blood, sampled after recovery from COVID-19. CDR3 nucleotides: TGTGCCAGCAGTTTTTCTGGGGTCGCGAACACCGGGGAGCTGTTTTTT. This gives the protein CASSFSGVANTGELFF.